Listed below are T cell receptor beta chains from one sample, sequenced in a study of vaccination and CD4 T cells after COVID-19. Their target antigens are unknown. TCRdb reanalysed the PCR reads using MiXCR and keeps one entry per CDR3 protein. The sample holds some 13,000 distinct CDR3 sequences, roughly two thirds seen once. Sequences were obtained from CD4+ T cells from blood, cultured in vitro. These receptors came from a human donor who had recovered from COVID-19. The CDR3 runs from the conserved cysteine through the conserved F or W. The order of the fields is J gene, clone size, V gene, D gene, CDR3 DNA, CDR3 protein. A D gene is named only where the DNA matches it firmly. The listing skips clone size in some rows; elsewhere it reads once, few, many or a size class.

J: TRBJ1-2
size: .
V: TRBV7-2
D: .
DNA: TGTGCCAGCAGCTTACTCAGGAACTATGGCTACACCTTC
CDR3: CASSLLRNYGYTF

J: TRBJ1-5
size: .
V: TRBV19
D: .
DNA: TGTGCCAGTAGTATTGCGCATTCCCAGCCCCAGCATTTT
CDR3: CASSIAHSQPQHF

J: TRBJ2-4
size: .
V: TRBV4-1
D: TRBD2
DNA: TGCGCCAGCAGCCAAGAGGGAGGGGACATTCAGTACTTC
CDR3: CASSQEGGDIQYF

J: TRBJ2-7
size: .
V: TRBV20-1
D: TRBD1
DNA: TGCAGTGCTAGAGACCGACAGGGTCGGAGCTACGAGCAGTACTTC
CDR3: CSARDRQGRSYEQYF

J: TRBJ2-7
size: .
V: TRBV2
D: .
DNA: TGTGCCGGGAATTCGGGACAAATTCAAAGGGAGCAGTACTTC
CDR3: CAGNSGQIQREQYF

J: TRBJ2-5
size: few
V: TRBV6-1
D: .
DNA: TGTGCCAGCAGGCGACAGCATACCCAGTACTTC
CDR3: CASRRQHTQYF

J: TRBJ1-1
size: .
V: TRBV12-3/TRBV12-4
D: .
DNA: TGTGCCAGCAGTTTTCGGGGGATGAACACTGAAGCTTTCTTT
CDR3: CASSFRGMNTEAFF

J: TRBJ2-7
size: few
V: TRBV11-3
D: .
DNA: TGTGCCAGCAGCCCTACAGGAGGCGACGAGCAGTACTTC
CDR3: CASSPTGGDEQYF

J: TRBJ1-1
size: .
V: TRBV6-1
D: .
DNA: TGTGCCAGCAGTCCCGACACTTGGAACACTGAAGCTTTCTTT
CDR3: CASSPDTWNTEAFF

J: TRBJ2-7
size: .
V: TRBV18
D: .
DNA: TGTGCCAGCTCACGAGAACCCTGGACAGTCTCCTACGAGCAGTACTTC
CDR3: CASSREPWTVSYEQYF

J: TRBJ2-2
size: .
V: TRBV7-9
D: TRBD2
DNA: TGTGCCAGCAGTCAGACTAGCGGGGGGGCCAGCGGGGAGCTGTTTTTT
CDR3: CASSQTSGGASGELFF

J: TRBJ2-5
size: .
V: TRBV7-9
D: .
DNA: TGTGCCAGCAGCTTAGTAGGTGGCACCAAAACGGAGACCCAGTACTTC
CDR3: CASSLVGGTKTETQYF

J: TRBJ1-6
size: .
V: TRBV6-5
D: .
DNA: TGTGCCAGCAGTTACAGGCCCAGGGGAGGCACCTATAATTCACCCCTCCACTTT
CDR3: CASSYRPRGGTYNSPLHF

J: TRBJ1-1
size: .
V: TRBV20-1
D: .
DNA: TGCAGTGCCACCCGGGCCACTGAAGCTTTCTTT
CDR3: CSATRATEAFF

J: TRBJ1-2
size: .
V: TRBV5-3
D: TRBD1
DNA: TGTGCCAGCAGCTTGCCGGGACAGGGGTGGGTTGGCTACACCTTC
CDR3: CASSLPGQGWVGYTF

J: TRBJ2-5
size: .
V: TRBV11-2
D: .
DNA: TGTGCCAGCAGCTCCGGGTGGCTAGCTGGTGAGACCCAGTACTTC
CDR3: CASSSGWLAGETQYF

J: TRBJ2-7
size: .
V: TRBV7-8
D: TRBD1
DNA: TGTGCCAGCAGCTTATCATTTAGGACAGGGGGGTACGAGCAGTACTTC
CDR3: CASSLSFRTGGYEQYF

J: TRBJ1-2
size: few
V: TRBV6-4
D: TRBD1
DNA: TGTGCCAGCAGTGACTCTCGGACAGGGCCATCTAACTATGGCTACACCTTC
CDR3: CASSDSRTGPSNYGYTF

J: TRBJ2-5
size: .
V: TRBV12-5
D: .
DNA: TGTGCTAGTGGTTTATCCGGGAACCAAGAGACCCAGTACTTC
CDR3: CASGLSGNQETQYF

J: TRBJ2-3
size: few
V: TRBV6-2/TRBV6-3
D: TRBD2
DNA: TGTGCCAGCAATCCTATTCTCGGGACTAGCGGGGTCCCCCACACAGATACGCAGTATTTT
CDR3: CASNPILGTSGVPHTDTQYF

J: TRBJ2-5
size: .
V: TRBV28
D: TRBD2
DNA: TGTGCCAGCACCCCGGGACTACACAACCAAGAGACCCAGTACTTC
CDR3: CASTPGLHNQETQYF